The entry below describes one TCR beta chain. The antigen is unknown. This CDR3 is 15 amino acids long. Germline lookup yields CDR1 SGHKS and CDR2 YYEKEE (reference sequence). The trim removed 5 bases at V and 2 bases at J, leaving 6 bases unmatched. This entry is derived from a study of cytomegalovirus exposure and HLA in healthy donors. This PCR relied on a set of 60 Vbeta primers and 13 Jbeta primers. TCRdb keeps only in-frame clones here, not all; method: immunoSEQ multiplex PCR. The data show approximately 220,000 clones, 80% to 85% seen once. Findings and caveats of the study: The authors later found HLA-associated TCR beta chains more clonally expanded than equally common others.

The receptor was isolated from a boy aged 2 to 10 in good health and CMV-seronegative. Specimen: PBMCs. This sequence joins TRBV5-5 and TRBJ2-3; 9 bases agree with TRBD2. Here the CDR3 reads CASRWTSADTDTQYF. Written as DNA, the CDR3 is TGTGCCAGCAGGTGGACTAGCGCGGACACAGATACGCAGTATTTT.